This passage covers 16 T cell receptor beta chains from one sample sequenced in a study of Graves' ophthalmopathy and Graves' hyperthyroidism. The sequenced template was RNA, covering the TCR beta CDR3 region. Second-round multiplex PCR came after a first-round RT-PCR that employed HTBI primers. TCRdb re-called the multiplex PCR reads with MiXCR, one entry per CDR3 protein. The table includes 620,000 or so distinct CDR3 sequences, roughly 20% detected once. Sequences were obtained from peripheral blood. The receptors originated from a woman aged 18-29 years with stable Graves' hyperthyroidism. Some clones in this sample may be carry-over from other donors' samples.

In its sample, this clonotype was seen a few times. The rearrangement uses TRBV11-1 and TRBJ1-3; 10 nucleotides align to TRBD1. Germline loops: CDR1 SGHAT, CDR2 FQDESV (reference sequence). This CDR3 has 16 residues. V shed 0 bases and J 6 bases; nucleotides not matched to a gene: 5. CDR3 sequence (DNA): TGTGCCAGCAGCTTAGCCCGCGACAGGGGGCAAAACACCATATATTTT. Translated: CASSLARDRGQNTIYF. Full variable domain (rest looked up from reference TRBV11-1 and TRBJ1-3): EAEVAQSPRYKITEKSQAVAFWCDPISGHATLYWYRQILGQGPELLVQFQDESVVDDSQLPKDRFSAERLKGVDSTLKIQPAELGDSAMYLCASSLARDRGQNTIYFGEGSWLTVV.

CDR3 region: CATSRGGGQGSSPLHF. As DNA, the CDR3 is TGTGCCACCAGCAGAGGAGGTGGACAGGGCTCTTCACCCCTCCACTTT. J is TRBJ1-6 and V is TRBV15; 8 bases are shared with TRBD1. This CDR3 comprises 16 residues. From germline, CDR1 is LNHNV and CDR2 YYDKDF (reference sequence). Germline trimming cut 1 base from V and 9 bases from J; bases unmatched to any gene: 8.

This clonotype was recorded many times. This may come from a read error, since a much larger clone is one base off. The CDR3 carries no conserved terminal phenylalanine or tryptophan, so it likely arises from a read error. This chain uses TRBV20-1 with TRBJ1-1; D is uncertain. The CDR3 runs to 14 residues. With 6 bases removed from V and 1 base from J, the gap between germline ends came to 15 bases. The germline CDR1 and CDR2 sequences are DFQATT and SNEGSKA (reference sequence). CDR3 sequence reads: CSAEGKRGNTEAFS. In DNA form, the CDR3 reads TGCAGTGCCGAAGGAAAGCGGGGGAACACTGAAGCTTTCTCT.

This clonotype has at least ten counts. The genes are TRBV7-9 and TRBJ2-5, with D unresolved. Germline V gene lookup returns CDR1 SEHNR and CDR2 FQNEAQ (reference sequence). The CDR3 is made up of 15 amino acids. V was pared by 1 base and J by 2 bases, with 11 bases between. This chain's CDR3 is CASSLVWRQQETQYF. CDR3 nucleotide sequence: TGTGCCAGCAGCTTAGTATGGCGGCAGCAAGAGACCCAGTACTTC.

The rearrangement uses TRBV15 and TRBJ1-1, with D unresolved. Germline V lookup: CDR1 LNHNV, CDR2 YYDKDF (reference sequence). The CDR3 runs to 16 residues. Between the trimmed V and J ends, which lost 0 bases and 0 bases, there was a span of 11 bases. In DNA form, the CDR3 reads TGTGCCACCAGCAGAGATCTTACAGCCTTGAACACTGAAGCTTTCTTT. Translation gives CATSRDLTALNTEAFF.

This clonotype was detected many times. Possible read error: a much larger clone is one base away. The chain combines TRBV10-3 with TRBJ2-7, with 7 bases matching TRBD1. The CDR3 covers 13 residues. In germline, CDR1 is ENHRY, CDR2 SYGVKD. Here the CDR3 DNA reads TGTGCCATCAGTGATGTAGGGGGCGGCGAGCGGTACTTC. It codes for CAISDVGGGERYF.

In its sample, this clonotype was seen many times. The J gene is TRBJ1-1, the V gene TRBV24-1; D is unclear. Germline V gene data show CDR1 as KGHDR and CDR2 as SFDVKD. V was trimmed by 3 bases and J by 11 bases, leaving 12 bases between them. The length of the CDR3 is 12 residues. The CDR3 loop is CATSDGGRRAFF. CDR3 sequence (DNA): TGTGCCACCAGTGATGGAGGACGACGGGCTTTCTTT.

This clonotype was counted ten times or more. The genes are TRBV11-2 and TRBJ2-5; 13 nucleotides align to TRBD2. V lost 4 bases to trimming and J lost 5 bases; unmatched junction nucleotides: 4. The length of the CDR3 is 15 residues. CDR1 is SGHAT and CDR2 is FQNNGV in the germline V gene. The CDR3 bases are TGTGCCAGCAGCTCGGGACTAGCGGGGTGGGAGACCCAGTACTTC. This sequence encodes CASSSGLAGWETQYF.

This clonotype has only a few counts. This chain connects TRBV4-1 to TRBJ1-1, with D possibly matching TRBD1 (5 bases). Germline values: CDR1 MGHRA, CDR2 YSYEKL. V was pared by 5 bases and J by 0 bases, with 13 bases between. CDR3 length: 15 residues. This CDR3 reads CASSLPGPMNTEAFF. The CDR3 DNA reads TGCGCCAGCAGCTTACCGGGACCGATGAACACTGAAGCTTTCTTT.

V is TRBV5-1 and J is TRBJ2-2; weak D call: TRBD2 (5 bases). The V gene lost 0 bases and the J gene lost 3 bases, with 12 bases spanning the gap. The CDR3 runs 16 residues. Germline V gene lookup returns CDR1 SGHRS and CDR2 YFSETQ. The CDR3 coding sequence is TGCGCCAGCAGCTTGGCCCCCGGGATCGACACCGGGGAGCTGTTTTTT. Its translation: CASSLAPGIDTGELFF.

This clonotype was counted many times. The chain joins TRBV20-1 to TRBJ2-7, with D maybe TRBD2 (5 bases). The CDR3 totals 12 residues. Germline CDR1 reads DFQATT; CDR2 reads SNEGSKA (reference sequence). V lost 6 bases, J lost 6 bases, and 15 bases lay in between. CDR3 in DNA: TGCAGTGCCCTAAGCCCGAGCGGCGAGCAGTACTTC. It is translated as CSALSPSGEQYF.

The genes are TRBV28 and TRBJ2-7; D gene ambiguous. Germline-derived CDR1 and CDR2 are MDHEN and SYDVKM. The CDR3 has 14 amino acids. V lost 6 bases and J 4 bases, leaving 16 bases between the germline ends. Here the CDR3 DNA reads TGTGCCAGCAGCTCAATAGACACCCAATACGAGCAGTACTTC. As protein: CASSSIDTQYEQYF.

The rearrangement links TRBV2 to TRBJ1-1, with D unclear. The V end was cut by 6 bases, the J end by 11 bases, with 10 bases between. CDR1 and CDR2 from the germline V gene are SNHLY and FYNNEI. CDR3 length equals 10 residues. CDR3 sequence (DNA): TGTGCCAGCAGCGACGATCTTGCTTTCTTT. It encodes CASSDDLAFF.

The CDR3 DNA follows: TGTGCCAGCAGTTTTAGAAATGGCTACACCTTC. Residues: CASSFRNGYTF. The rearrangement links TRBV12-3 or TRBV12-4 to TRBJ1-2; D is unresolved. The CDR3 loop spans 11 amino acids. V was clipped by 3 bases and J by 6 bases, with 5 bases between them.

In this sample, this clonotype turned up many times. V usage is TRBV20-1 and J usage is TRBJ2-7; 10 nucleotides align to TRBD1. Germline V gene sequence: CDR1 DFQATT, CDR2 SNEGSKA (reference sequence). The junction had 13 bases not matched to a gene; V was cut back by 6 bases and J by 5 bases. The CDR3 is 15 residues long. CDR3 in amino acids: CSANEPGQGRDEQYF. In nucleotides, the CDR3 is TGCAGTGCGAACGAACCGGGACAGGGGAGGGACGAGCAGTACTTC.

This clonotype was detected only a few times. The V gene is TRBV30, the J gene TRBJ1-5; D possibly corresponds to TRBD1 (5 bases). The CDR3 has 17 amino acids. The ends were cut back, 2 bases at V and 1 base at J, with 18 bases in the middle. Germline V gene sequence: CDR1 GTSNPN, CDR2 SVGIG (reference sequence). This CDR3 reads CAWSPRIGEASNQPQHF. The DNA of the CDR3 is TGTGCCTGGAGTCCAAGGATAGGGGAAGCGAGCAATCAGCCCCAGCATTTT.